Each of the 26 T cell receptor beta chains below was sequenced from the same sample in a study of regulatory T cells in long-lasting Graves disease. The sample's time point: newly diagnosed GD, antithyroid drugs for less than 3 months. Scientists built the TCR library using RNA that was extracted from PBMCs. Through Arm-PCR of CDR3 regions and iRepertoire HTBI primers, TCR beta libraries were built. TCRdb analysed the multiplex PCR reads with MiXCR anew, one entry per CDR3 protein. The sample carries 400,000 to 500,000 distinct CDR3 sequences, about 15% recorded once. Another study also made use of these data, one on T cells in Graves' hyperthyroidism and ophthalmopathy.

Sequenced material: peripheral blood mononuclear cells (PBMCs), taken at new diagnosis, from a patient treated with antithyroid drugs. Source of these receptors: a woman younger than 30 with Graves disease.

This clonotype appeared many times. The chain uses TRBV7-3 and TRBJ2-7; D is unclear. The CDR3 totals 13 residues. Germline V lookup: CDR1 SGHTA, CDR2 FQGTGA. Trimming took 5 bases from V and 0 from J, leaving 8 bases between them. This CDR3 reads CASSPLNSYEQYF. CDR3 DNA: TGTGCCAGCAGCCCCCTGAACTCCTACGAGCAGTACTTC.

In this sample, this clonotype turned up many times. This rearrangement joins TRBV12-3 or TRBV12-4 to TRBJ1-1; the D gene is possibly TRBD1 (5 bases). This CDR3 has 14 residues. V was clipped by 7 bases and J by 0 bases, with 12 bases between them. CDR3 region: CASTMGGMNTEAFF. Written as DNA, the CDR3 is TGTGCCAGCACGATGGGGGGAATGAACACTGAAGCTTTCTTT.

Comments on this clonotype: Lacking the conserved final phenylalanine or tryptophan, this CDR3 likely reflects a read error. The chain recombines TRBV9 with TRBJ2-3; a weak D match, TRBD1 (6 bases). The CDR3 is 14 amino acids. The germline CDR1 and CDR2 sequences are SGDLS and YYNGEE. V was cut by 0 bases and J by 3 bases, with 8 bases left in between. The CDR3 coding sequence is TGTGCCAGCAGCGTAGTAGGACAGACAGATACGCAGTATGTT. Translation: CASSVVGQTDTQYV.

In this sample, this clonotype turned up a few times. V is TRBV28 and J is TRBJ2-7; TRBD2 agrees at 8 bases. The CDR3 sequence is 14 residues long. Germline assignment: CDR1 MDHEN and CDR2 SYDVKM. V shed 5 bases, J shed 2 bases, and the junction held 5 bases outside the gene matches. The chain's CDR3 is CASSPRTSPYEQYF. The CDR3 coding sequence is TGTGCCAGCAGTCCACGGACTAGCCCCTACGAGCAGTACTTC.

This clonotype was detected many times. The chain is built from TRBV2 and TRBJ1-2, with 7 bases that match TRBD1. Per the germline V gene, CDR1 is SNHLY and CDR2 is FYNNEI. V shed 6 bases, J shed 6 bases, and the junction held 7 bases outside the gene matches. The CDR3 length is 13 residues. This CDR3 reads CASSEQGMNGYTF. The CDR3 DNA reads as TGTGCCAGCAGCGAACAGGGGATGAATGGCTACACCTTC.

About this clonotype: This may stem from a read error, because a much larger clone lies one nucleotide away. The chain links TRBV5-8 to TRBJ2-5; D is uncertain. The length of the CDR3 is 14 residues. CDR1 SGHTS and CDR2 YDEGEE come from the germline V gene. Between the trimmed V and J ends, which lost 3 bases and 4 bases, there was a span of 13 bases. The CDR3 region is CASSSHSVRETQYF. The CDR3 DNA is TGTGCCAGCAGCTCCCACAGTGTCCGAGAGACCCAGTACTTC. Supplemented by reference TRBV5-8 and TRBJ2-5, the full variable domain reads EAGVTQSPTHLIKTRGQQATLRCSPISGHTSVYWYQQALGLGLQFLLWYDEGEERNRGNFPPRFSGRQFPNYSSELNVNALELEDSALYLCASSSHSVRETQYFGPGTRLLVL.

There are many counts of this clonotype. The chain couples TRBV7-2 to TRBJ2-7; no clear D gene. Deletions cut 1 base from V and 4 bases from J, with 11 bases between. There are 14 residues in the CDR3. Germline lookup yields CDR1 SGHTA and CDR2 FQGNSA. This CDR3 is CASSLEQRIYEQYF. Here the CDR3 DNA reads TGTGCCAGCAGCTTAGAACAGAGAATATACGAGCAGTACTTC.

This clonotype showed up many times. V and J are TRBV18 and TRBJ1-1; D not certain. Looked up from germline, CDR1 is KGHSH and CDR2 is LQKENI. The germline V and J ends were trimmed by 2 bases and 9 bases, with 16 bases remaining between them. The CDR3 consists of 14 residues. CDR3 sequence (DNA): TGTGCCAGCTCACCAGATTTCGTGGACGTTAAAGCTTTCTTT. Protein product: CASSPDFVDVKAFF.

This clonotype was observed at least ten times. This chain uses TRBV20-1 with TRBJ2-3; D is ambiguous. Germline lookup yields CDR1 DFQATT and CDR2 SNEGSKA (reference sequence). This CDR3 has 13 residues. Trimming stripped 5 bases from V and 2 bases from J, with 11 bases between. The CDR3 DNA reads TGCAGTGCTTTTACACTTACCACAGATACGCAGTATTTT. This gives the protein CSAFTLTTDTQYF.

V and J are TRBV7-2 and TRBJ2-5; 10 nucleotides line up with TRBD2. The V gene's germline CDR1 is SGHTA and CDR2 FQGNSA. The CDR3 spans 16 residues. The V and J ends lost 2 bases and 0 bases, in that order; junction bases with no gene match: 3. CDR3 sequence reads: CASSLTSGAYQETQYF. The CDR3 region has the DNA TGTGCCAGCAGCTTAACTAGCGGGGCCTACCAAGAGACCCAGTACTTC.

This sequence joins TRBV6-2 or TRBV6-3 and TRBJ2-7; tentative D call: TRBD2 (5 bases). V was shortened by 2 bases and J by 6 bases, with 8 bases between the two germline ends. This CDR3 region has 12 residues. CDR1 MNHEY and CDR2 SVGEGT come from the germline V gene. CDR3 sequence (DNA): TGTGCCAGCAGTTACGAGGGCCCCGAGCAGTACTTC. Its protein is CASSYEGPEQYF.

This clonotype showed up just a few times. The rearrangement links TRBV6-5 to TRBJ1-5; D may be TRBD1 (5 bases). Germline V gene sequence: CDR1 MNHEY, CDR2 SVGAGI. The CDR3 consists of 16 residues. V dropped 4 bases and J dropped 2 bases, with 15 bases sitting between them. The CDR3 reads CASSSQGPMGNQPQHF. DNA for the CDR3: TGTGCCAGCAGTTCTCAGGGCCCCATGGGCAATCAGCCCCAGCATTTT.

The chain has TRBV4-3 and TRBJ2-1, with no clear D. CDR1 is LGHNA and CDR2 is YSLEER in the germline V gene. This CDR3 has 12 amino acids. The germline V and J ends were trimmed by 0 bases and 15 bases, with 12 bases remaining between them. The CDR3, as DNA: TGCGCCAGCAGCCAAGAGGGCACGGAACCGTTCTTC. Its protein product is CASSQEGTEPFF.

The genes are TRBV29-1 and TRBJ2-6; maybe TRBD2 (5 bases). CDR1 and CDR2 (germline): SQVTM, ANQGSEA. The V end lost 6 bases, the J end lost 0 bases, and 9 bases lay between the germline ends. The CDR3 runs 14 residues. CDR3 in amino acids: CSVEESSGANVLTF. The DNA of the CDR3 is TGCAGCGTGGAGGAAAGCTCTGGGGCCAACGTCCTGACTTTC.

This clonotype was picked up many times. The chain recombines TRBV29-1 with TRBJ2-5, with D possibly called TRBD1 or TRBD2 (6 bases each). Germline V gene lookup returns CDR1 SQVTM and CDR2 ANQGSEA. The CDR3 is 13 amino acids. CDR3 sequence reads: CGWGAMTKETQYF. CDR3 in DNA: TGCGGGTGGGGGGCCATGACCAAAGAGACCCAGTACTTC.

This clonotype was detected ten times or more. The CDR3 region has the DNA TGTGCCTGGAGTGAGGTCAGGGGAATCTACACCTTC. Its translation is CAWSEVRGIYTF. The V call is TRBV30, the J call TRBJ1-2; possible D gene TRBD1, 6 bases. The CDR3 has 12 amino acids. Germline-derived CDR1 and CDR2 are GTSNPN and SVGIG (reference sequence). The V gene lost 1 base and the J gene lost 10 bases, with 13 bases spanning the gap.

This clonotype was found a few times. The chain recombines TRBV5-1 with TRBJ2-1; TRBD2 aligns across 11 bases. CDR1 is SGHRS, CDR2 YFSETQ, per germline. J was trimmed by 4 bases and V by 2 bases; bases with no gene match: 2. CDR3 length: 15 amino acids. CDR3 region: CASSLLAGVYNEQFF. In DNA, the CDR3 is TGCGCCAGCAGCTTACTAGCGGGAGTTTACAATGAGCAGTTCTTC.

This chain connects TRBV6-2 or TRBV6-3 to TRBJ2-7; the match to TRBD2 covers 11 bases. This CDR3 is 16 amino acids long. J gave up 4 bases and V 6 bases, and 11 bases lay outside the gene matches. Germline lookup yields CDR1 MNHEY and CDR2 SVGEGT. The CDR3 protein is CASSAIGLAGIYEQYF. CDR3 coding DNA: TGTGCCAGCAGCGCGATTGGACTAGCGGGTATTTACGAGCAGTACTTC.

In this sample, this clonotype turned up many times. This chain joins TRBV28 and TRBJ1-2, with D unclear. Germline V lookup: CDR1 MDHEN, CDR2 SYDVKM. Between the trimmed V and J ends, which lost 10 bases and 6 bases, there was a span of 15 bases. The CDR3 is made up of 12 amino acids. The CDR3 region has the DNA TGTGCCACCCCTCCGGCGAAGAATGGCTACACCTTC. This encodes CATPPAKNGYTF.

This clonotype showed up just a few times. The J gene is TRBJ2-4, the V gene TRBV25-1; the D call may be TRBD1 or TRBD2 (5 bases each). The CDR3 has 17 residues. V dropped 4 bases and J dropped 0 bases, with 16 bases sitting between them. Germline loops: CDR1 MGHDK, CDR2 SYGVNS. This CDR3 reads CASSAETTRVAKNIQYF. The DNA of the CDR3 is TGTGCCAGCAGTGCCGAGACTACCAGGGTAGCCAAAAACATTCAGTACTTC. Full variable domain (outside the CDR3, taken from reference TRBV25-1 and TRBJ2-4): EADIYQTPRYLVIGTGKKITLECSQTMGHDKMYWYQQDPGMELHLIHYSYGVNSTEKGDLSSESTVSRIRTEHFPLTLESARPSHTSQYLCASSAETTRVAKNIQYFGAGTRLSVL.

This clonotype was detected ten times or more. The chain employs TRBV12-3 or TRBV12-4 and TRBJ2-7; D remains ambiguous. The CDR3 runs to 14 residues. Trimming shortened V by 1 base and J by 2 bases, and 9 bases separated the two germline ends. DNA for the CDR3: TGTGCCAGCAGTTTAGGTGCAGCAGCCTACGAGCAGTACTTC. Its translation: CASSLGAAAYEQYF.

This clonotype appeared many times. J is TRBJ2-5 and V is TRBV12-3 or TRBV12-4; TRBD2 aligns across 8 bases. V gave up 5 bases and J gave up 4 bases; unmatched junction bases: 12. The CDR3 spans 16 residues. The CDR3 DNA reads TGTGCCAGCAGTAGATCCGGGGGGGTAGCAGGAGAGACCCAGTACTTC. As protein: CASSRSGGVAGETQYF.

This chain links TRBV6-1 with TRBJ2-5, with 7 bases matching TRBD1. Germline V lookup: CDR1 MNHNS, CDR2 SASEGT. The CDR3 has 13 amino acids. V was clipped by 11 bases and J by 4 bases; unmatched bases: 10. The CDR3 region has the DNA TGTGCCTGCCAGGGGGAGAGGATAGAGACCCAGTACTTC. This sequence encodes CACQGERIETQYF.

This clonotype appeared a few times. The V call is TRBV7-8, the J call TRBJ2-5, with D possibly matching TRBD2 (6 bases). The CDR3 is 15 amino acids. Germline lookup yields CDR1 SGHVS and CDR2 FQNEAQ. Trimming stripped 2 bases from V and 3 bases from J, with 13 bases between. This chain's CDR3 is CASSLRGGEEETQYF. The CDR3 DNA is TGTGCCAGCAGCTTAAGGGGCGGGGAGGAAGAGACCCAGTACTTC. The full variable domain, its missing parts supplied by reference TRBV7-8 and TRBJ2-5, is GAGVSQSPRYKVAKRGQDVALRCDPISGHVSLFWYQQALGQGPEFLTYFQNEAQLDKSGLPSDRFFAERPEGSVSTLKIQRTQQEDSAVYLCASSLRGGEEETQYFGPGTRLLVL.

This clonotype appeared many times. The chain combines TRBV24-1 with TRBJ2-2; D not certain. The germline CDR1 and CDR2 sequences are KGHDR and SFDVKD. V was pared by 0 bases and J by 2 bases, with 18 bases between. The CDR3 spans 19 residues. CDR3 amino acids: CATSDLPALPGRNTGELFF. In DNA form, the CDR3 reads TGTGCCACCAGTGATTTGCCGGCGCTACCGGGTCGAAACACCGGGGAGCTGTTTTTT.

This clonotype showed up just a few times. The chain links TRBV19 to TRBJ2-2, with TRBD2 matching over 8 bases. With 7 bases clipped from V and 3 bases from J, the junction kept 10 bases outside the gene matches. CDR3 length equals 16 residues. Germline CDR1 LNHDA, CDR2 SQIVND (reference sequence). The CDR3 is CASIRRSGSDTGELFF. CDR3 in DNA: TGTGCCAGTATTAGAAGGAGCGGGAGTGACACCGGGGAGCTGTTTTTT.